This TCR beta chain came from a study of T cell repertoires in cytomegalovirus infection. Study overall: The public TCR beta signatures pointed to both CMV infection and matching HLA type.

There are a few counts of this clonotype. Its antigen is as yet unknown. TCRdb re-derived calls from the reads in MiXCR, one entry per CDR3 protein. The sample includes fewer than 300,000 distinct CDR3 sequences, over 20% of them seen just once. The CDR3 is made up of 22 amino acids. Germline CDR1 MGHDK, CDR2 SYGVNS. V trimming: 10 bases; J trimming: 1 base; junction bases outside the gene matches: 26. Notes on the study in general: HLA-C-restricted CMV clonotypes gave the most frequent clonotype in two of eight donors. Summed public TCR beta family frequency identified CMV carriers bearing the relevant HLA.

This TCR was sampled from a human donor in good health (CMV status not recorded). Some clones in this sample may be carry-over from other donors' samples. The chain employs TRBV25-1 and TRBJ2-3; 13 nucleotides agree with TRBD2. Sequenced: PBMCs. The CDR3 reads CANNTGLGSGLAGASGTDTQYF. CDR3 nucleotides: TGTGCCAACAACACAGGGCTTGGGAGCGGACTAGCGGGAGCTTCGGGCACAGATACGCAGTATTTT. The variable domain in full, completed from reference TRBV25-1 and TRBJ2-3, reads EADIYQTPRYLVIGTGKKITLECSQTMGHDKMYWYQQDPGMELHLIHYSYGVNSTEKGDLSSESTVSRIRTEHFPLTLESARPSHTSQYLCANNTGLGSGLAGASGTDTQYFGPGTRLTVL.